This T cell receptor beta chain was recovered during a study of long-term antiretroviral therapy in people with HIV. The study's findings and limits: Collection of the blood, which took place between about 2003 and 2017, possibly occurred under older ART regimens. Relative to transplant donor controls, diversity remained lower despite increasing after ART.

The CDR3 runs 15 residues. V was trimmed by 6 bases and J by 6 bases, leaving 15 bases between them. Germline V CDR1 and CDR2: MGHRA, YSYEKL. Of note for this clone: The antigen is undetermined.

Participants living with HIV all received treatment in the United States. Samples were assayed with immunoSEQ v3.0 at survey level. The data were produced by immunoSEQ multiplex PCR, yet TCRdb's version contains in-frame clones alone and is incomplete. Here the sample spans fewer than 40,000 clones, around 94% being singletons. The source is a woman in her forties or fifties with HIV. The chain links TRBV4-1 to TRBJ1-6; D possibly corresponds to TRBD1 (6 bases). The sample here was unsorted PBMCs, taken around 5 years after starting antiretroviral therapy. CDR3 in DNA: TGCGCCAGCAGACTTACCGGGACACTTAATTCACCCCTCCACTTT. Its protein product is CASRLTGTLNSPLHF.